The clone carrying this T cell receptor (beta chain) has only one observation. Its antigen is not known. Germline values: CDR1 MDHEN, CDR2 SYDVKM. Trimming removed 2 bases from V and 6 bases from J, with 8 bases in between. This CDR3 spans 12 amino acids. These data come from a study of cytomegalovirus exposure and HLA in healthy donors. Overall study context: Among the 300 to 500 donors who were genotyped, roughly 85% fell in the genetic ancestry cluster that is associated with self-reported Caucasian donors.

Researchers ran the PCR with 60 Vbeta and 13 Jbeta primers. TCRdb keeps only in-frame clones here, not all; method: immunoSEQ multiplex PCR. In the table there are 85,000 to 100,000 clones, 77% of which are singletons. Study observations and caveats: Among CMV-associated TCR beta chains, most appeared HLA-restricted in a later analysis. Most observed TCR sequences were rare, whereas some public TCRs were detected in many donors.

This receptor was obtained from a man between 50 and 59 years old in good health and CMV-seropositive. Specimen: PBMCs. The chain carries TRBV28 and TRBJ2-7; D possibly corresponds to TRBD2 (6 bases). The CDR3 sequence is CASSLGGVEQYF. CDR3 in DNA: TGTGCCAGCAGTTTAGGAGGGGTCGAGCAGTACTTC.